The T cell receptor (beta chain) described here comes from a study of vaccination and CD4 T cells after COVID-19. Findings and caveats of the study: The authors studied relatively few convalescent patients and analyzed no early post-infection timepoints.

In the case of this clonotype: The antigen is unknown.

Treatment defined: roughly ten-day PBMC culture with coronavirus spike peptide pools or control peptides (ViraFEST assay). Via ViraFEST, peptide pools expanded antigen-specific T cells before TCR sequencing. The Oncomine TCR Beta short-read assay was what sequenced the DNA obtained from cultured CD4+ T cells. TCRdb independently ran MiXCR on the PCR reads; one entry per CDR3 protein. The sample contains about 15,000 distinct CDR3 sequences, roughly a third of which appear only once. The origin of this receptor is a human donor who had recovered from COVID-19. The source material was CD4+ T cells from blood, cultured in vitro, sampled after SARS-CoV-2 vaccination.

The CDR3 loop reads CASSRDISEAFF. CDR3 DNA: TGTGCCAGCAGCCGCGACATCTCTGAAGCTTTCTTT. The chain is built from TRBV5-4 and TRBJ1-1; D gene unclear. The CDR3 sequence is 12 residues long. Germline V gene data show CDR1 as SGHNT and CDR2 as YYREEE (reference sequence). Trimming removed 4 bases from V and 6 bases from J, with 10 bases in between.